This T cell receptor beta chain was captured by sequencing in a study of blood T cell repertoires in COVID-19. Only in-frame clones appear in the TCRdb table, and some are missing; sequencing was by immunoSEQ multiplex PCR. The sample yields about 210,000 clones, around 83% seen once. Germline V lookup: CDR1 MNHEY, CDR2 SVGAGI. The CDR3 covers 15 residues. The V end lost 0 bases, the J end lost 3 bases, and 9 bases lay between the germline ends. This clone came up a few times. This TCR derives from a woman in her seventies with COVID-19, enrolled during active disease. This chain connects TRBV6-5 to TRBJ1-5; D perhaps matches TRBD1 (5 bases). Sequencing used peripheral blood. DNA for the CDR3: TGTGCCAGCAGTTACTCGACAGCGCCCAATCAGCCCCAGCATTTT. As protein: CASSYSTAPNQPQHF.